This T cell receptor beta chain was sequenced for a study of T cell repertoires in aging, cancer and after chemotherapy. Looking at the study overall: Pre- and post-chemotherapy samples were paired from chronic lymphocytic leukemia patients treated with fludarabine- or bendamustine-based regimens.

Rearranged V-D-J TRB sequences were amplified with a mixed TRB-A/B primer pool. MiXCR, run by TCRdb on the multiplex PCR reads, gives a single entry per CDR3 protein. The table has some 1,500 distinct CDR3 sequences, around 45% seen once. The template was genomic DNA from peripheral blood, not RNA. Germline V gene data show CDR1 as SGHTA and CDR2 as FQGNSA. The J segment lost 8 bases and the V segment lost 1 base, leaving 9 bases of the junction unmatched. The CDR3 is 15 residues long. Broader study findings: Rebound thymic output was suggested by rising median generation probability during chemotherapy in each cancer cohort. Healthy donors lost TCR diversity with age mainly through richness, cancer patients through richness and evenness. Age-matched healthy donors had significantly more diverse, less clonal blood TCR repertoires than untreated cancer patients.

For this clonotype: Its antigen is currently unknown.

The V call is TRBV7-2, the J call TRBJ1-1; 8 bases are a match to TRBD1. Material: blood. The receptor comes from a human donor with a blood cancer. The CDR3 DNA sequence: TGTGCCAGCAGCTTAGTTCGGGACAGGTTCATGGAAGCTTTCTTT. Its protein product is CASSLVRDRFMEAFF.